This T cell receptor (beta chain) originates from a study of blood T cells in healthy people across ages. Study-level background: Researchers report that template switching captured about one barcoded beta molecule per two T cells.

Peripheral blood, about 9.8 milliliters per donor, was collected. No fewer than 7 million PBMCs went into each sample. Total RNA, at least 5 micrograms per sample, was extracted from PBMCs. PCR was performed a second time for about 7 to 11 cycles using a sample-barcoded 5' primer and a J-beta primer mix. TCRdb re-analysed the 5' RACE reads in MiXCR, keeping a single row per CDR3 protein. This table has roughly 800,000 distinct CDR3 sequences, approximately 24% appearing once. This CDR3 is 16 amino acids long. Germline CDR1 and CDR2: SGHRS and YFSETQ. The germline V and J ends were trimmed by 4 bases and 0 bases, with 15 bases remaining between them. A further study also used this sample, focusing on T cells of mothers and their children.

This sequence was found in a boy younger than 18 in good health. The chain links TRBV5-1 to TRBJ2-3; D remains unclear. The source material was blood. CDR3: CASSRMDDTSTDTQYF. As DNA, the CDR3 is TGCGCCAGCAGCCGTATGGACGATACTAGCACAGATACGCAGTATTTT.